This T cell receptor beta chain appears in the sequencing data of a study of blood T cell repertoires in COVID-19. Across the whole study: Both acute and convalescent COVID-19 samples were obtained from the United States, Italy and Spain. PBMCs, B-cell-depleted T cells, or T cells were the source of the cDNA or gDNA that made up the material.

Clones were sequenced by immunoSEQ multiplex PCR, and TCRdb holds only the in-frame ones, with some missing. The sample shows around 180,000 clones, about four fifths of them seen only once. The V gene lost 3 bases and the J gene lost 4 bases, with 10 bases spanning the gap. The CDR3 contains 13 residues. From germline, CDR1 is SGHRS and CDR2 YFSETQ. This clone has just one count. Sequenced: peripheral blood. The chain employs TRBV5-1 and TRBJ1-1; no clear D gene. The sequence was collected from a man between 65 and 80 years old with active or convalescent COVID-19. The CDR3 DNA sequence: TGCGCCAGCAGCTCGGGCGAGGGCACTGAAGCTTTCTTT. Translating gives CASSSGEGTEAFF.